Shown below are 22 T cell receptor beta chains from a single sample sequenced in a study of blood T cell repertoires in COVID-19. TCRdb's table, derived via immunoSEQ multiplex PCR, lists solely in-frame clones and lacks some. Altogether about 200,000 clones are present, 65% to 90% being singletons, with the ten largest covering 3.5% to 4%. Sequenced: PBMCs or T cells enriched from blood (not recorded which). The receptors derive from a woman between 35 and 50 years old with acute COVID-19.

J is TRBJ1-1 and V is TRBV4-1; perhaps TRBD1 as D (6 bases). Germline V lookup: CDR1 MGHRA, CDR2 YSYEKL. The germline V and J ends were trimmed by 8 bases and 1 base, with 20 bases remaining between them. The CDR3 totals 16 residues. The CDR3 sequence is CASRASAGTPNTEAFF. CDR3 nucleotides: TGCGCCAGCCGAGCTTCAGCTGGGACACCGAACACTGAAGCTTTCTTT.

The CDR3, as DNA: TGTGCCAGCAGCGGGACTAGCGGGAGTGATTACGAGCAGTACTTC. Translation gives CASSGTSGSDYEQYF. The chain uses TRBV6-5 and TRBJ2-7; 14 nucleotides agree with TRBD2. The germline CDR1 and CDR2 sequences are MNHEY and SVGAGI. This CDR3 is 15 amino acids long. V shed 6 bases and J 4 bases; nucleotides not matched to a gene: 5.

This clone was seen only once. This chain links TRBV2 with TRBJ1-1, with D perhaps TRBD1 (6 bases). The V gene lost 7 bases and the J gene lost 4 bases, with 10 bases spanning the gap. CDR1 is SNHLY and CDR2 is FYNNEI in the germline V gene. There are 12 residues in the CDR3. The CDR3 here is CASKRGGTEAFF. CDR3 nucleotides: TGTGCCAGCAAAAGGGGGGGCACTGAAGCTTTCTTT.

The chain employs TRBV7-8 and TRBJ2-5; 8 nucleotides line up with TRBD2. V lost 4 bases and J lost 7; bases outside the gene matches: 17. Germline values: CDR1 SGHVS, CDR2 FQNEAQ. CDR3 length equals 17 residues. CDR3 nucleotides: TGTGCCAGCAGCTCCCCCCCATCGGCGGCGGGGGGATCGACCCAGTACTTC. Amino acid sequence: CASSSPPSAAGGSTQYF. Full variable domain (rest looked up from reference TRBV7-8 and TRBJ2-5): GAGVSQSPRYKVAKRGQDVALRCDPISGHVSLFWYQQALGQGPEFLTYFQNEAQLDKSGLPSDRFFAERPEGSVSTLKIQRTQQEDSAVYLCASSSPPSAAGGSTQYFGPGTRLLVL.

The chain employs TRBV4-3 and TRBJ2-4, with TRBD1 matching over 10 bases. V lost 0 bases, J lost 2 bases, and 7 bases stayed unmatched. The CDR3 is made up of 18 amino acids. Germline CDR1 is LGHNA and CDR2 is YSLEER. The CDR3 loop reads CASSQDPPTGGSKNIQYF. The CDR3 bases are TGCGCCAGCAGCCAAGACCCCCCGACAGGGGGCTCCAAAAACATTCAGTACTTC.

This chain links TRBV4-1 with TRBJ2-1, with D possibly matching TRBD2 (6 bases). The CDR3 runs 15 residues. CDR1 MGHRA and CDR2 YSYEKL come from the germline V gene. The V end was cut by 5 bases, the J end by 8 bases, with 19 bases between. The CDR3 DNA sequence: TGCGCCAGCAGCTGGGCTAGCGAGAGTAGGGATGAGCAGTTCTTC. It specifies CASSWASESRDEQFF.

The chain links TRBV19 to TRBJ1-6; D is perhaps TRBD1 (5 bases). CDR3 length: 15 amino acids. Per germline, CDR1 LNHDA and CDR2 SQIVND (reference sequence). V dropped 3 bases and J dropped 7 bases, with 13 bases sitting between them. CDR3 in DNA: TGTGCCAGTAGTATCTCCGGCAGGGTCAATTCACCCCTCCACTTT. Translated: CASSISGRVNSPLHF.

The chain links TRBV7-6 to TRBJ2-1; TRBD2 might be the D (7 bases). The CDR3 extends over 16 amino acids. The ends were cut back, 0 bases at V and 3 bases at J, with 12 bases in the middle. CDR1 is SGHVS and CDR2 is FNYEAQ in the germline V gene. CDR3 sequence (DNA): TGTGCCAGCAGCTTAGCCCTAGGGGGGGGCTACAATGAGCAGTTCTTC. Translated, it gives CASSLALGGGYNEQFF.

This CDR3 is CASSPSVGAQETQYF. DNA for the CDR3: TGTGCCAGCAGCCCATCGGTGGGGGCGCAAGAGACCCAGTACTTC. The chain joins TRBV11-3 to TRBJ2-5; possible D gene TRBD1, 6 bases. Germline V lookup: CDR1 SGHNT, CDR2 YENEEA. Trimming left V 5 bases short and J 2 bases short, with 15 bases between. This CDR3 region has 15 residues. Variable domain in full (rest from reference TRBV11-3 and TRBJ2-5): EAGVVQSPRYKIIEKKQPVAFWCNPISGHNTLYWYLQNLGQGPELLIRYENEEAVDDSQLPKDRFSAERLKGVDSTLKIQPAELGDSAVYLCASSPSVGAQETQYFGPGTRLLVL.

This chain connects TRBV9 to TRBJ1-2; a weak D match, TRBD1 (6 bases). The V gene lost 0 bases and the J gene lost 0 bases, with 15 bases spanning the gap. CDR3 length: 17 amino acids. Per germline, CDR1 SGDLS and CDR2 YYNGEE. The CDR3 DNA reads TGTGCCAGCAGCGTAGCCAAGGACAGAGAGACTAACTATGGCTACACCTTC. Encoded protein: CASSVAKDRETNYGYTF.

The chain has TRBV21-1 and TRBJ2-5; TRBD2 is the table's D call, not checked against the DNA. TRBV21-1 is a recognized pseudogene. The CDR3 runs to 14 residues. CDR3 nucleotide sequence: TGTGCCAGCAGCAAACGGGCGGGAGAGGAGACCCAGTACTTC. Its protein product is CASSKRAGEETQYF.

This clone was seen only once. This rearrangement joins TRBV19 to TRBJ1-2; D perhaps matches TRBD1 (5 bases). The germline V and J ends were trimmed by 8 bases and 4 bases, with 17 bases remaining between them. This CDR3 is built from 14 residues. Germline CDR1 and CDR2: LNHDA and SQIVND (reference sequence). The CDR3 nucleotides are TGTGCCAGTGGCCCCGGGACTCAATTCTATGGCTACACCTTC. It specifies CASGPGTQFYGYTF. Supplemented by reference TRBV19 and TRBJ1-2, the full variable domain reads DGGITQSPKYLFRKEGQNVTLSCEQNLNHDAMYWYRQDPGQGLRLIYYSQIVNDFQKGDIAEGYSVSREKKESFPLTVTSAQKNPTAFYLCASGPGTQFYGYTFGSGTRLTVV.

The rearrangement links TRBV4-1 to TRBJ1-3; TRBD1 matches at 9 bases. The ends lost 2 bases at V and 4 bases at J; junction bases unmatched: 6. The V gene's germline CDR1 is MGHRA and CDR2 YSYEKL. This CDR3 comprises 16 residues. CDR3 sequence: CASSQSGTGSGNTIYF. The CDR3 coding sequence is TGCGCCAGCAGCCAAAGTGGGACAGGGTCCGGAAACACCATATATTTT.

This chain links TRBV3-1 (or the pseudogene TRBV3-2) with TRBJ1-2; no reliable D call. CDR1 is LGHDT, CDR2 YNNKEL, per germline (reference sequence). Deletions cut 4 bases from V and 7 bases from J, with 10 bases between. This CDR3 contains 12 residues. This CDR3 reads CASSPGGFGYTF. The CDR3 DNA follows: TGTGCCAGCAGCCCAGGAGGATTTGGCTACACCTTC.

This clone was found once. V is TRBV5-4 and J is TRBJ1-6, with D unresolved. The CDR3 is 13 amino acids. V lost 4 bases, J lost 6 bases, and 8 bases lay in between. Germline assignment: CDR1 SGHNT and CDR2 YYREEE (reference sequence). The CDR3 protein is CASSAETNSPLHF. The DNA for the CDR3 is TGTGCCAGCAGCGCGGAGACTAATTCACCCCTCCACTTT.

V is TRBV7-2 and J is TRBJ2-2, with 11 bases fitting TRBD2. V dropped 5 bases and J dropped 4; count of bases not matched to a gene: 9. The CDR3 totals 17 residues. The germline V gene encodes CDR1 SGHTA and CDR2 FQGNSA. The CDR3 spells CASSPQLAGEGTGELFF. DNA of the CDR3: TGTGCCAGCAGCCCTCAACTAGCGGGAGAGGGCACCGGGGAGCTGTTTTTT.

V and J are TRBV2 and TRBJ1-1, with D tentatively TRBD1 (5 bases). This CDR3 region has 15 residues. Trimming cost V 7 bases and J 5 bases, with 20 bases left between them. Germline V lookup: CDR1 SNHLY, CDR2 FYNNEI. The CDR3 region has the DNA TGTGCCAGCACCCTCACCCACCAGGGTTGGACTGAAGCTTTCTTT. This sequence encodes CASTLTHQGWTEAFF.

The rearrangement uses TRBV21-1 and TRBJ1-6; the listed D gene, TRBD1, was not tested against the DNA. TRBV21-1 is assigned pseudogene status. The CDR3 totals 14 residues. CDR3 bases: TGTGCCAGCAACAGAACAGGGGGTAATTCACCCCTCCACTTT. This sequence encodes CASNRTGGNSPLHF.

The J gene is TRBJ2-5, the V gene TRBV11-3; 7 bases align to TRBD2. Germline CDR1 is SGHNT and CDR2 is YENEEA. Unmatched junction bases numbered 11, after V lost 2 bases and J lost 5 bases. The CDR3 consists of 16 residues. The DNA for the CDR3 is TGTGCCAGCAGCTTATCTCAACCTCAGGGAGGGGAGACCCAGTACTTC. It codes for CASSLSQPQGGETQYF.

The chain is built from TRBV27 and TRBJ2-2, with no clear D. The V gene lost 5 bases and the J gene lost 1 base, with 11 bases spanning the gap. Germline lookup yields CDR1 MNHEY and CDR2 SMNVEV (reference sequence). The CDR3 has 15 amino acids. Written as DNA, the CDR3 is TGTGCCAGCAGTCCTCCCGCGGTGAACACCGGGGAGCTGTTTTTT. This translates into CASSPPAVNTGELFF.

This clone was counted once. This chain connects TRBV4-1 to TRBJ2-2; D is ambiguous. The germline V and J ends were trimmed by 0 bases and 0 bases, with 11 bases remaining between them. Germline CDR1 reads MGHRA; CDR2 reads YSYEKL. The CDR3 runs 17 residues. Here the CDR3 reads CASSQDQGRTNTGELFF. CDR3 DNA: TGCGCCAGCAGCCAAGATCAAGGCAGGACGAACACCGGGGAGCTGTTTTTT.

CDR3: CAWSYGGMNTEAFF. The CDR3 DNA reads TGTGCCTGGAGTTACGGAGGGATGAACACTGAAGCTTTCTTT. The chain employs TRBV30 and TRBJ1-1; D is ambiguous. CDR1 is GTSNPN and CDR2 is SVGIG in the germline V gene (reference sequence). Between the trimmed V and J ends, which lost 2 bases and 0 bases, there was a span of 10 bases. The CDR3 is made up of 14 amino acids.